This T cell receptor beta chain was recorded in a study of OX40 agonist ivuxolimab in advanced cancers. Overall study: The drug used for patients, ivuxolimab, was an agonistic anti-OX40 (CD134) antibody. A history of anti-PD-1, anti-PD-L1 or anti-CTLA-4 therapy was acceptable, and approximately 40% had some.

The germline V gene encodes CDR1 MNHNS and CDR2 SASEGT. The CDR3 totals 17 residues. The V end was cut by 3 bases, the J end by 3 bases, with 15 bases between. Whole-study results and caveats: CD4+ and CD8+ blood T cells expanded clonally by week 6 at 0.1 to 3.0 mg/kg.

Measured with immunoSEQ multiplex PCR; TCRdb has only the in-frame clones, and not every one. The sample records about 14,000 clones, around 83% being singletons. On this clone: What it binds is unknown.

No patient had autoimmune disease or received systemic immunosuppression. The receptor comes from an adult with an advanced solid tumor such as melanoma, head and neck, liver or kidney cancer. The specimen was CD4+ or CD8+ T cells sorted from blood, collected in a trial of the OX40 agonist ivuxolimab. This chain links TRBV6-1 with TRBJ2-6; D remains unclear. The CDR3 DNA is TGTGCCAGCAGTGAGGTCATCCTAATGGGTGGGGCCAACGTCCTGACTTTC. Translated, it gives CASSEVILMGGANVLTF.